This T cell receptor beta chain was profiled in a study of shared clonotypes between healthy human individuals. Study summary: CD4 naive and CD4 memory each took three plates per donor, while CD8 naive took two and CD8 memory one. General study results and limits: A small donor pool kept down the genetic and exposure-history diversity that was represented. Deeper or shallower sequencing was expected to change how clonotypes are shared among donors. With a handful of donors compared, approximately 5.5% of naive CD4 clonotypes were shared.

On this clone: Antigen: not known.

The CDR3 runs 14 residues. Germline V gene data show CDR1 as MNHNS and CDR2 as SASEGT. V dropped 11 bases and J dropped 2 bases, with 16 bases sitting between them. The table came from immunoSEQ multiplex PCR; TCRdb's copy has only in-frame clones and leaves some out. Of millions of clones listed, around nine tenths are singletons. This sequence originates from a man younger than 30 in good health. V is TRBV6-1 and J is TRBJ2-1, with D possibly being TRBD1 (5 bases). Sequenced sample: naive CD4+ T cells sorted from blood. Subset reported: CD45RA+ positively selected. CDR3 nucleotide sequence: TGTGCCGCAAGGGAAGACAGTCCCTACAATGAGCAGTTCTTC. It translates to CAAREDSPYNEQFF.